This T cell receptor (beta chain) was captured in a study of blood T cell repertoires in COVID-19 (TCRdb year 2020). Study-level background: The collaborator samples originated in the United States, Italy and Spain and spanned the acute and convalescent phases of COVID-19. A freely available public database, intended as a resource for researchers studying the immune response to SARS-CoV-2, is where the repertoires were released. The material from the prospective study consisted of cDNA or gDNA derived from T cells, B-cell-depleted T cells, or PBMCs. Where HLA class I and class II types were available, the types were taken from metadata supplied by the sample provider, not from assay-based typing. Deeply sampled blood TCRbeta repertoires from subjects exposed to, actively infected with, or recovered from COVID-19 were included in the dataset. Samples came from the ongoing ImmuneRACE study (first 160 participants) plus 1,254 subjects from 6 global collaborators. A de-identified subject ID, COVID-19 status, age in years and sex were almost always included in the sample metadata.

One collaborating source in Seattle enrolled patients while the patients were actively infected and followed the patients over time throughout the course of disease. The collaborating institutions used their own protocols to collect whole blood in K2EDTA tubes. For TCRbeta analysis, collaborators shipped samples as frozen whole blood, isolated PBMCs, or DNA extracted from either of those sample types. The immunoSEQ Assay, a bias-controlled multiplex PCR, was used to amplify TCRbeta CDR3 regions from genomic DNA. As for the authors' bioinformatics: Within the assay, amplification of reference gene primers was used to estimate how many nucleated cells each sample contained. To quantify the absolute abundance of each unique TCRbeta CDR3 rearrangement, sequence reads were collapsed and filtered. Productive Simpson clonality was computed per sample as the square root of Simpson's diversity index over productive rearrangements. TCRdb's version of the immuneACCESS table is confined to in-frame rearrangements and falls short of the full clone set. An unresolved V gene accounts for under half of the shortfall where checked; the remainder is of unknown origin. V and J calls and clone size are given by that table; D and trimming were obtained from the DNA. The sample table contains about 62,000 clones; only one count was recorded for 80% to 90% of them. The biggest ten clones account for about 18% of the sample.

Remarks on this clone: Its recognized antigen is unknown. Within one base of it there is no much larger clone, and no base qualities were kept.

Findings and caveats that apply to the study as a whole: How much clinical and demographic metadata was included differed by source and by participant, and the metadata was provided uncurated.

Sample: peripheral blood. The receptor's source is a woman aged 60-70 years with COVID-19, enrolled during active disease.

Here is the DNA: TGTGCCAGCAGCCTATTACGGACAGGGGCGTACGAGCAGTACTTC. This encodes CASSLLRTGAYEQYF. Here the chain combines TRBV2 and TRBJ2-7, and TRBD1 matches 9 of the central bases. Spanning cysteine to phenylalanine, the CDR3 consists of 15 amino acids. Here the CDR3 DNA is all that survives: 45 bases in frame from base 1. Via the germline V gene, CDR1 is SNHLY and CDR2 FYNNEI. Trimming removed 6 bases from V and 4 bases from J; the gene matches leave 10 bases unexplained.